Listed below are T cell receptor beta chains from one sample, sequenced in a study of cytotoxic CD8 clonotypes in ibrutinib-treated CLL. Clones were read by immunoSEQ multiplex PCR, and TCRdb kept only the in-frame ones, dropping some. The table lists approximately 15,000 clones, roughly two thirds of them singletons. The sample in question was PBMCs, obtained before ibrutinib treatment. The receptor source for this set is a human donor with chronic lymphocytic leukemia. The CDR3 runs from the conserved cysteine through the conserved F or W. A D gene is named only where the DNA matches it firmly. Clone size is shown for a subset of rows, as once, few, many or a class of expanded clone.

>TRBV5-4|NA|TRBD2|TRBJ2-7
CASSLLHLIAGAYEQYF
TGTGCCAGCAGCTTACTGCACCTAATAGCGGGGGCCTACGAGCAGTACTTC
>TRBV18|NA|TRBD2|TRBJ2-1
CASSRVSGALGDEQFF
TGTGCCAGCTCCCGGGTTAGCGGGGCCTTAGGCGATGAGCAGTTCTTC
>TRBV29-1|once|TRBD1|TRBJ2-3
CSVESRGRADTQYF
TGCAGCGTTGAAAGCAGGGGGCGCGCAGATACGCAGTATTTT
>TRBV20-1|few|NA|TRBJ1-2
CSAAGRDYTF
TGCAGTGCAGCAGGGCGCGACTACACCTTC
>TRBV19|few|TRBD1|TRBJ1-2
CASSPDRMDYGYTF
TGTGCCAGTAGTCCGGACAGGATGGACTATGGCTACACCTTC
>TRBV27|NA|NA|TRBJ1-2
CASSFGRAANGYTF
TGTGCCAGCAGTTTTGGCAGGGCAGCGAATGGCTACACCTTC
>TRBV30|NA|NA|TRBJ1-3
CAWSVLTGEPGTIYF
TGTGCCTGGAGTGTACTAACAGGTGAACCTGGCACCATATATTTT
>TRBV19|NA|TRBD2|TRBJ2-1
CASSYRLGTSGVNEQFF
TGTGCCAGTAGTTATAGGCTGGGGACTAGCGGGGTTAATGAGCAGTTCTTC
>TRBV11-1|NA|TRBD2|TRBJ2-3
CASSLGASGGRSTQYF
TGTGCCAGCAGCTTAGGAGCTAGCGGGGGGCGTAGTACGCAGTATTTT
>TRBV19|NA|NA|TRBJ1-1
CASSIDRFPPGAEAFF
TGTGCCAGTAGTATAGATAGATTTCCCCCCGGGGCTGAAGCTTTCTTT
>TRBV29-1|NA|NA|TRBJ2-5
CSVAPSETQYF
TGCAGCGTTGCCCCCTCGGAGACCCAGTACTTC
>TRBV5-4|NA|NA|TRBJ1-2
CASSSTGSPGPGYTF
TGTGCCAGCAGCTCTACGGGAAGCCCCGGGCCTGGCTACACCTTC